This T cell receptor beta chain was found in a study of beta chain features in type 1 diabetes. Findings and limits, study-wide: Moderate yet significant TCRB CDR3 shortening was seen in Type 1 diabetes patients in all four CD4+ subsets.

The isolated RNA, all of it, was reverse transcribed, so expressed TCRB transcripts were what got sequenced. Some clones are missing from TCRdb's copy, which holds only in-frame ones; the method was immunoSEQ multiplex PCR. The sample lists tens of thousands of clones; approximately 70% were seen once. Comment on this clone: Its antigen remains unknown.

CDR3 length: 14 residues. Germline values: CDR1 MNHNS, CDR2 SASEGT. V shed 5 bases and J shed 0 bases, with 11 bases lying between them. The V gene is TRBV6-1, the J gene TRBJ2-7; D is possibly TRBD1 (6 bases). The material sequenced was Tregs from blood. This TCR was recovered from a woman in her late teens or twenties with type 1 diabetes. The DNA of the CDR3 is TGTGCCAGCAGTTCCAGGGGTAGCTCCTACGAGCAGTACTTC. Encoded protein: CASSSRGSSYEQYF.